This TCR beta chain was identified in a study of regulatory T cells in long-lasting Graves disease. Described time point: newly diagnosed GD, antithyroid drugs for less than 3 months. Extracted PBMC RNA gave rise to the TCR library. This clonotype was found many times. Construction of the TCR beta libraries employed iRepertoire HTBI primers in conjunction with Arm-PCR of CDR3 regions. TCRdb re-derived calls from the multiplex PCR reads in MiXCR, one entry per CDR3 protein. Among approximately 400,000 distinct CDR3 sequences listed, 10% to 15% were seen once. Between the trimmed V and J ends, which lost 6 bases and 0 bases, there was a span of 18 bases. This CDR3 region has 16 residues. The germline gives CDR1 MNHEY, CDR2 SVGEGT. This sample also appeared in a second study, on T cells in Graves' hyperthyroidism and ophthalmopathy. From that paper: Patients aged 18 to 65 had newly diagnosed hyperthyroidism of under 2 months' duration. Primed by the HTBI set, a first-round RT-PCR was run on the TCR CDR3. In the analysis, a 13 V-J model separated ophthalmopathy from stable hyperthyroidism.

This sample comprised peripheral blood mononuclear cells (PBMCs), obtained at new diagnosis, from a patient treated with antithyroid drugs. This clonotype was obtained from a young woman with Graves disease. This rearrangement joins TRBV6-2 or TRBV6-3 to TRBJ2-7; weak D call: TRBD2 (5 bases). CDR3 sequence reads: CASREDRTAFSYEQYV. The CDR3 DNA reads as TGTGCCAGCAGGGAGGATCGGACCGCATTCTCCTACGAGCAGTACGTC.